These 2 T cell receptor beta chains were all obtained from the same sample, sequenced in a study of shared clonotypes between healthy human individuals. Sequencing used immunoSEQ multiplex PCR; TCRdb keeps in-frame clones, though not all of them. This sample carries about a million clones, approximately 80% of them seen once, and the ten largest clones take 0.7% to 0.95%. Sequencing input: memory CD4+ T cells from PBMCs. Regarding subset: CD45RA-negative fraction. The receptors stem from a man between 18 and 35 years old in good health. Some clones in this sample may be carry-over from other donors' samples.

This rearrangement joins TRBV25-1 to TRBJ2-1, with 15 bases that match TRBD2. J lost 3 bases, V lost 6 bases, and 6 bases had no gene match. The CDR3 length is 17 residues. CDR1 and CDR2 (germline): MGHDK, SYGVNS. DNA of the CDR3: TGTGCCAGCAGCAAAAAGGGACTAGCGGGAGGCTACAATGAGCAGTTCTTC. Residues: CASSKKGLAGGYNEQFF.

Details on this clone: Given the absence of the conserved phenylalanine or tryptophan at the CDR3 end, a read error is likely. J is TRBJ1-2 and V is TRBV30; no clear D gene. V dropped 1 base and J dropped 5 bases, with 8 bases sitting between them. This CDR3 is built from 12 residues. Germline V lookup: CDR1 GTSNPN, CDR2 SVGIG (reference sequence). In DNA form, the CDR3 reads TGTGCCTGGAGTGCAGGAGGGTATGGCTACACCTTA. Translation gives CAWSAGGYGYTL.